This T cell receptor beta chain is drawn from a study of cytomegalovirus exposure and HLA in healthy donors. Study-wide points: Evidence from a later analysis indicated that most CMV-associated TCR beta chains looked HLA-restricted.

Points on this clone: What it recognizes is unknown.

The germline V gene encodes CDR1 LNHDA and CDR2 SQIVND (reference sequence). Trimming pared 4 bases from V and 0 bases from J, leaving 13 bases between. The CDR3 runs to 16 residues. PCR primers comprised 60 Vbeta and 13 Jbeta primers. As handled by the study authors: Later, an analysis found 75 million to 90 million unique TCR beta chains, and about 10 million of these were shared. Repertoires were generated with immunoSEQ multiplex PCR, while TCRdb's copy carries only in-frame clones and drops some. The D gene and trimming were derived from the DNA, and the V and J assignments and clone size from that table. The sample has approximately 190,000 clones, around 75% seen once.

The clonotype was recovered from a woman aged 25 to 39 in good health and CMV-seronegative. What was sequenced was PBMCs. The chain has TRBV19 and TRBJ1-3, with a possible D match to TRBD1 (5 bases). The CDR3 spells CASSRARTLSGNTIYF. The DNA of the CDR3 is TGTGCCAGTAGTAGGGCCAGGACACTCTCTGGAAACACCATATATTTT.